Below are 5 T cell receptor beta chains sequenced from a single sample in a study of cytomegalovirus exposure and HLA in healthy donors. Primers: 60 Vbeta forward and 13 Jbeta reverse. Sequenced by immunoSEQ multiplex PCR; TCRdb stores in-frame clones only, minus some. There are about 82,000 clones in the sample; more than 55% occur only once, and approximately 21% lies in the top ten. The sample consisted of PBMCs. These receptors originate from a woman aged 45-65 years in good health and CMV-seropositive.

This chain connects TRBV28 to TRBJ1-6, with a tentative D call TRBD1 (6 bases). V lost 3 bases and J 6 bases, leaving 18 bases between the germline ends. The germline V gene has CDR1 MDHEN and CDR2 SYDVKM. This CDR3 is built from 17 residues. This chain's CDR3 is CASSFSGRGNFNSPLHF. Here the CDR3 DNA reads TGTGCCAGCAGTTTTTCGGGCAGGGGTAACTTTAATTCACCCCTCCACTTT.

This rearrangement joins TRBV6-5 to TRBJ1-1; D is perhaps TRBD1 (6 bases). The V gene's germline CDR1 is MNHEY and CDR2 SVGAGI. V was trimmed by 7 bases and J by 10 bases, leaving 16 bases between them. The CDR3 is 12 residues long. The CDR3 DNA sequence: TGTGCCAGCATTGACAGGCGAGGGGGAGCTTTCTTT. Amino acids: CASIDRRGGAFF.

The chain is built from TRBV30 and TRBJ1-3; D call uncertain. The germline V gene has CDR1 GTSNPN and CDR2 SVGIG (reference sequence). The CDR3 contains 16 residues. The V end was cut by 3 bases, the J end by 1 base, with 16 bases between. CDR3 residues: CAWRSAGVLSGNTIYF. The CDR3 DNA reads TGTGCCTGGAGGTCGGCCGGGGTCTTATCTGGAAACACCATATATTTT.

This sequence joins TRBV6-1 and TRBJ2-3; 11 bases map to TRBD1. The CDR3 has 13 residues. Germline CDR1 and CDR2: MNHNS and SASEGT. Trimming at V came to 5 bases and at J to 6 bases, leaving 1 base not matched to a gene. The CDR3 region has the DNA TGTGCCAGCAGTCGGGACAGGGGGGATACGCAGTATTTT. Translated, it gives CASSRDRGDTQYF.

This rearrangement joins TRBV27 to TRBJ1-2, with a weak D call TRBD1 (6 bases). Germline V gives CDR1 MNHEY, CDR2 SMNVEV (reference sequence). CDR3 length: 16 residues. The V end lost 2 bases, the J end lost 4 bases, and 17 bases lay between the germline ends. The CDR3 region is CASSLSGGRNLYGYTF. The CDR3 region has the DNA TGTGCCAGCAGTTTAAGCGGGGGCAGGAACCTCTATGGCTACACCTTC.